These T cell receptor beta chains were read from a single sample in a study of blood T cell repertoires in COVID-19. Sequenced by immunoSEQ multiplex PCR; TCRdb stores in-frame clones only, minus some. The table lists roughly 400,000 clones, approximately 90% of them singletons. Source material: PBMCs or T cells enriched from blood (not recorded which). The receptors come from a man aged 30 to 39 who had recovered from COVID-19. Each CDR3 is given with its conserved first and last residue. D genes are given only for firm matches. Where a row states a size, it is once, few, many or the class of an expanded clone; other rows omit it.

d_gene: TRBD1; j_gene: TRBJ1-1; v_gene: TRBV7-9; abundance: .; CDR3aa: CASSLAQGVATEAFF; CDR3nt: TGTGCCAGCAGCTTAGCACAGGGGGTGGCCACTGAAGCTTTCTTT
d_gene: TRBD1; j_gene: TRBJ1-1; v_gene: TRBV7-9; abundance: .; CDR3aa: CASSSAGGFEAFF; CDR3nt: TGTGCCAGCAGCTCTGCAGGGGGATTTGAAGCTTTCTTT
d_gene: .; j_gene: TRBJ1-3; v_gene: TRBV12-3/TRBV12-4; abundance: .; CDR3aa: CASGFPPRDTIYF; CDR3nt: TGTGCCAGCGGATTCCCACCACGGGACACCATATATTTT
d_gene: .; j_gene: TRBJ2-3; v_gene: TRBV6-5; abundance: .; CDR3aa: CASARRVLGTDTQYF; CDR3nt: TGTGCCAGCGCACGCAGGGTCTTGGGCACAGATACGCAGTATTTT
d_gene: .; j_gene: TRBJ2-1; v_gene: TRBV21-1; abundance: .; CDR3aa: CASSKRENPAGFHNEQFF; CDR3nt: TGTGCCAGCAGCAAACGGGAGAACCCGGCGGGATTCCACAATGAGCAGTTCTTC
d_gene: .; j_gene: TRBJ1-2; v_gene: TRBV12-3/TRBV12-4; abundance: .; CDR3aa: CASRFEGGGYTF; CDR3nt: TGTGCCAGCAGGTTCGAGGGAGGTGGCTACACCTTC
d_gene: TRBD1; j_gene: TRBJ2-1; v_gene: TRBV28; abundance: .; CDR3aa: CATNRQGTPSSYNEQFF; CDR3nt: TGTGCCACGAATCGACAGGGGACCCCGAGCTCCTACAATGAGCAGTTCTTC
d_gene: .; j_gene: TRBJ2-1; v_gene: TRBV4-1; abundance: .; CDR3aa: CASSHPTARGTYNEQFF; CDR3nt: TGCGCCAGCAGCCACCCTACAGCAAGGGGAACCTACAATGAGCAGTTCTTC
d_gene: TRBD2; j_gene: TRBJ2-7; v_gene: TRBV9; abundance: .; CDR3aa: CASSTKTSGRFYEQYF; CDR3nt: TGTGCCAGCAGCACCAAGACTAGCGGGAGATTCTACGAGCAGTACTTC
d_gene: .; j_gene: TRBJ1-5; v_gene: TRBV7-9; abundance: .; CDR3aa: CASSLPGYSNQPQHF; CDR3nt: TGTGCCAGCAGCTTACCAGGCTATAGCAATCAGCCCCAGCATTTT
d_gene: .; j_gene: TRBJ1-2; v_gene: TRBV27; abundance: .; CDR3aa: CASSLNRDVYGYTF; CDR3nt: TGTGCCAGCAGTTTAAACAGGGACGTCTATGGCTACACCTTC
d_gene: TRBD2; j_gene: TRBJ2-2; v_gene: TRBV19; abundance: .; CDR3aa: CASRQNGASGSMWELFF; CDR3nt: TGTGCCAGTAGGCAAAACGGGGCTAGCGGAAGCATGTGGGAGCTGTTTTTT
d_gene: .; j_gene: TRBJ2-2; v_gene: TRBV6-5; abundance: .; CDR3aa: CASPVGENTGELFF; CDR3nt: TGTGCCAGCCCAGTCGGGGAGAACACCGGGGAGCTGTTTTTT
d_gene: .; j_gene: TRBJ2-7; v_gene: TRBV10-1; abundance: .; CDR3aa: CASSESRTNDEQYF; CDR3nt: TGCGCCAGCAGTGAGTCAAGGACAAACGACGAGCAGTACTTC
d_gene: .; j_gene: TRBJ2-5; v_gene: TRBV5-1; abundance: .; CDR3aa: CASSRGEVGETQYF; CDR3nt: TGCGCCAGCAGCCGTGGTGAGGTCGGGGAGACCCAGTACTTC
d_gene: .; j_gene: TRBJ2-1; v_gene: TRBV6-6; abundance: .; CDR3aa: CASSYRGRGEQFF; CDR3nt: TGTGCCAGCAGTTACAGAGGCCGTGGGGAGCAGTTCTTC
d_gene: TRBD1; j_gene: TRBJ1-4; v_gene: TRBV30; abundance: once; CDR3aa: CAWRTQGAAEKLFF; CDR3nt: TGTGCCTGGAGGACACAGGGGGCGGCCGAAAAACTGTTTTTT
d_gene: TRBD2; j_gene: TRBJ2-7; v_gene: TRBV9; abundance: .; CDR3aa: CASSVTAGGPYEQYF; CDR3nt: TGTGCCAGCAGCGTGACGGCGGGAGGGCCGTACGAGCAGTACTTC
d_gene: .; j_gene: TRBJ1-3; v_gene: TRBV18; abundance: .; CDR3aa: CASSPQGRDSGNTIYF; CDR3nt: TGTGCCAGCTCACCACAAGGACGGGACTCTGGAAACACCATATATTTT
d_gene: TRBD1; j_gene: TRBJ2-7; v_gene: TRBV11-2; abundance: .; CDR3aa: CASSLGTGGSYEQYF; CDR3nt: TGTGCCAGCAGCTTAGGGACAGGGGGCTCCTACGAGCAGTACTTC
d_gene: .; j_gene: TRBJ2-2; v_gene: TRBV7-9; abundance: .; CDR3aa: CASHSGSTDTGELFF; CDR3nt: TGTGCCTCCCACTCGGGGAGTACGGACACCGGGGAGCTGTTTTTT
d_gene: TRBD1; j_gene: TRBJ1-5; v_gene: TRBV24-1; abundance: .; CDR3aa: CATSDSDRVVGYSNQPQHF; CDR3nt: TGTGCCACCAGTGATTCCGACAGGGTGGTCGGTTATAGCAATCAGCCCCAGCATTTT
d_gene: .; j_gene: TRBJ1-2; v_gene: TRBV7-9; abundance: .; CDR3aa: CASSVKEGYTF; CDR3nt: TGTGCCAGCAGCGTTAAAGAGGGCTACACCTTC
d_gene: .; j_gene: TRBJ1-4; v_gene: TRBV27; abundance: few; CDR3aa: CASSFRVGEKLFF; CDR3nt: TGTGCCAGCAGTTTCAGGGTTGGGGAAAAACTGTTTTTT
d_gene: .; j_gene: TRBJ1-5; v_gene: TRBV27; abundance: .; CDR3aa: CASSLGGEQPQHF; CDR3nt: TGTGCCAGCAGTCTGGGGGGTGAGCAGCCCCAGCATTTT
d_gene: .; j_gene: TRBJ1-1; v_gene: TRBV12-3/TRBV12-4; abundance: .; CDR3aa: CASRQLGVSEAFF; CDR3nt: TGTGCCAGCAGACAATTAGGGGTTTCTGAAGCTTTCTTT
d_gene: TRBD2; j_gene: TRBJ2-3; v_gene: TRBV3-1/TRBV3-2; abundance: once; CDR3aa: CASSSWGGSTDTQYF; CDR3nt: TGTGCCAGCAGCTCGTGGGGAGGGAGCACAGATACGCAGTATTTT
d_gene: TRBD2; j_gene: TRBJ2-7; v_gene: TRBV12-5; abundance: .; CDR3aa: CASASSGSWYEQYF; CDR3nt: TGTGCTAGTGCCTCTAGCGGGAGTTGGTACGAGCAGTACTTC
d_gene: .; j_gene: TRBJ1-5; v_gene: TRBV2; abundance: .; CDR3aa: CASSEGQTHQPQHF; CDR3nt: TGTGCCAGCAGTGAGGGGCAGACTCATCAGCCCCAGCATTTT
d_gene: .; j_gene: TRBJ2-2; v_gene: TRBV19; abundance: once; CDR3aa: CASSIAFYERTGELFF; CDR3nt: TGTGCCAGTAGTATCGCGTTTTATGAGCGCACCGGGGAGCTGTTTTTT
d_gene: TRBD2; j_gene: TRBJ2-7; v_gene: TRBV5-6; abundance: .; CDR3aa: CASSSQTSTLYEQYF; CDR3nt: TGTGCCAGCAGCTCCCAGACTAGCACACTCTACGAGCAGTACTTC
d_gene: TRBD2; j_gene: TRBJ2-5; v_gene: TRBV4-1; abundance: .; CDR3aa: CASSPSGAGGPETQYF; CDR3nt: TGCGCCAGCAGCCCTTCCGGAGCGGGAGGGCCAGAGACCCAGTACTTC
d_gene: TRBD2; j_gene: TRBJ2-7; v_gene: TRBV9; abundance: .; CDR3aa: CASSVAGGLTTYEQYF; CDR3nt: TGTGCCAGCAGTGTCGCGGGAGGCCTTACAACCTACGAGCAGTACTTC
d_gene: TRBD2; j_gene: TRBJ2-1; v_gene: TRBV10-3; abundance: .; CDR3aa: CAISGSAGLSFNEQFF; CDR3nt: TGTGCCATCAGTGGTTCGGCGGGACTATCCTTTAATGAGCAGTTCTTC
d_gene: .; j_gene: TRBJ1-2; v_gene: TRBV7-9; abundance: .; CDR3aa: CASSLATQGGDYGYTF; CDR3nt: TGTGCCAGCAGCTTAGCGACGCAGGGAGGGGACTATGGCTACACCTTC
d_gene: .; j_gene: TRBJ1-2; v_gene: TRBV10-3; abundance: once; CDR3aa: CAISEWGAATANYGYTF; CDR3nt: TGTGCCATCAGTGAGTGGGGAGCGGCTACCGCTAACTATGGCTACACCTTC
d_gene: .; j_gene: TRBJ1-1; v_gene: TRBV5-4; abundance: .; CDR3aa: CASSLNTEAFF; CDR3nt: TGTGCCAGCAGCCTAAACACTGAAGCTTTCTTT
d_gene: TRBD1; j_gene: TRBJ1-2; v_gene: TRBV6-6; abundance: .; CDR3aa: CASRRQGANYGYTF; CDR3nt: TGTGCCAGCAGACGACAGGGGGCGAACTATGGCTACACCTTC
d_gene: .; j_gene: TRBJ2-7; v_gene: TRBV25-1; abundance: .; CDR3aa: CASSELLGSREYF; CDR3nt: TGTGCCAGCAGTGAACTGCTGGGGTCGAGGGAGTACTTC
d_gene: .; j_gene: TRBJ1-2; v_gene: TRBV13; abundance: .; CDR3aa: CASSLRNHRGRGRFNYGYTF; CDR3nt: TGTGCCAGCAGCTTACGAAACCACCGAGGCAGGGGTAGGTTTAACTATGGCTACACCTTC
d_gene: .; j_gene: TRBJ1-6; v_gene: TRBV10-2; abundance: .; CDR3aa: CASNRQDNSPLHF; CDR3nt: TGCGCCAGCAATAGGCAGGATAATTCACCCCTCCACTTT
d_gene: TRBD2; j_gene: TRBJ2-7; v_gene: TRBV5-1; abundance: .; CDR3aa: CASSLDEAGAFYEQYF; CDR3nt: TGCGCCAGCAGCCTGGACGAAGCGGGGGCCTTCTACGAGCAGTACTTC
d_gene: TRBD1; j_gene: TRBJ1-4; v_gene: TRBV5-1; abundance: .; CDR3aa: CASTIGRQGGFNEKLFF; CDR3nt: TGCGCCAGCACCATCGGGCGGCAGGGGGGATTTAATGAAAAACTGTTTTTT
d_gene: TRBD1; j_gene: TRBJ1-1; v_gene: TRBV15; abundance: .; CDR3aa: CATSRGQGGTTEAFF; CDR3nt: TGTGCCACCAGCAGAGGGCAAGGGGGCACCACTGAAGCTTTCTTT
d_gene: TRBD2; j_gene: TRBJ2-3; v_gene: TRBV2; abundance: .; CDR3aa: CASVQEGGLIDTQYF; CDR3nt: TGTGCCAGTGTCCAGGAGGGAGGGTTAATAGATACGCAGTATTTT
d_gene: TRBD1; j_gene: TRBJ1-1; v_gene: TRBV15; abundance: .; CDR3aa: CATSRDRGNTEAFF; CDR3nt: TGTGCCACCAGCCGGGACAGGGGGAACACTGAAGCTTTCTTT
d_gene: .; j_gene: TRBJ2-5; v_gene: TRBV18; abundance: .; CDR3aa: CASSPPGAVQETQYF; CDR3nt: TGTGCCAGCTCACCACCGGGGGCGGTTCAAGAGACCCAGTACTTC
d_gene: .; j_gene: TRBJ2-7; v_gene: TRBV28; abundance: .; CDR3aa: CASSLTGNSYEQYF; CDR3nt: TGTGCCAGCAGTTTAACCGGGAACTCCTACGAGCAGTACTTC
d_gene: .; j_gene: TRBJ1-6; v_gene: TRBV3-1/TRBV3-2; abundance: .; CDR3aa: CASRPGGQKNSPLHF; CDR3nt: TGTGCCAGCAGACCAGGTGGACAGAAAAATTCACCCCTCCACTTT
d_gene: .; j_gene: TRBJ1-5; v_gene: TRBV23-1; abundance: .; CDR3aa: CASSHPGTHSNQPQHF; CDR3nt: TGCGCCAGCAGTCATCCCGGGACACATAGCAATCAGCCCCAGCATTTT
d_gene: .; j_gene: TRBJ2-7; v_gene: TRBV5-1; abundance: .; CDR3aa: CASSSTSYEQYF; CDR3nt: TGCGCCAGCAGCTCTACCTCCTACGAGCAGTACTTC